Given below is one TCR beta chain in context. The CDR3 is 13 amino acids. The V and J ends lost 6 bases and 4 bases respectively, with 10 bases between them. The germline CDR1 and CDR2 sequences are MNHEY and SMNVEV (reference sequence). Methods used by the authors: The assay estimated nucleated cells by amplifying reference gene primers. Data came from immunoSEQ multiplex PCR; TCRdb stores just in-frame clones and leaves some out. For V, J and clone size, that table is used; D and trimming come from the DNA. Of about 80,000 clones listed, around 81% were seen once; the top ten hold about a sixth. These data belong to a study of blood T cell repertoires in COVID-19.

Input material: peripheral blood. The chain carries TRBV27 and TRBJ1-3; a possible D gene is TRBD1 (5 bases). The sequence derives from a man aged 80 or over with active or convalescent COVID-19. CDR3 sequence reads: CASSLNRGNTIYF. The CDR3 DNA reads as TGTGCCAGCAGCCTCAACAGGGGAAACACCATATATTTT.